The 30 T cell receptor beta chains listed next were all sequenced from one sample in a study of neurological immune-mediated disorders. TCRdb redid the calling of the 5' RACE reads with MiXCR, one entry per CDR3 protein. The repertoire holds 50,000 to 70,000 distinct CDR3 sequences, with 9.5% to 15% as singletons. Material: PBMCs. Receptor source: a woman aged 55-69 years with HTLV-1-associated myelopathy (HAM/TSP).

This clonotype was seen at least ten times. J is TRBJ1-4 and V is TRBV18; unclear D gene. This CDR3 region has 12 residues. Per the germline V gene, CDR1 is KGHSH and CDR2 is LQKENI. With 3 bases removed from V and 7 bases from J, the gap between germline ends came to 6 bases. The CDR3 reads CASSPPGEKLFF. In DNA, the CDR3 is TGTGCCAGCTCACCCCCCGGTGAAAAACTGTTTTTT.

This clonotype was seen repeatedly, ten times or more. This chain connects TRBV7-2 to TRBJ1-1; 8 positions agree with TRBD1. This CDR3 is 16 amino acids long. V lost 3 bases and J lost 1; bases outside the gene matches: 7. CDR1 and CDR2 from the germline V gene are SGHTA and FQGNSA. The CDR3, as DNA: TGTGCCAGCAGCTTCCCAGGGGGCGCAAGGAACACTGAAGCTTTCTTT. Its protein product is CASSFPGGARNTEAFF.

This clonotype was seen at least ten times. The V gene is TRBV28, the J gene TRBJ2-7, with 7 bases identical to TRBD2. The germline V gene has CDR1 MDHEN and CDR2 SYDVKM. J was trimmed by 0 bases and V by 5 bases; bases with no gene match: 4. This CDR3 is built from 14 residues. CDR3 in amino acids: CASSQAGPSYEQYF. The CDR3 DNA sequence: TGTGCCAGCAGTCAAGCGGGGCCCTCCTACGAGCAGTACTTC. The whole variable domain, filled in from reference TRBV28 and TRBJ2-7, reads DVKVTQSSRYLVKRTGEKVFLECVQDMDHENMFWYRQDPGLGLRLIYFSYDVKMKEKGDIPEGYSVSREKKERFSLILESASTNQTSMYLCASSQAGPSYEQYFGPGTRLTVT.

This clonotype has ten or more counts. This chain uses TRBV4-1 with TRBJ2-1, with TRBD2 as a possible D gene (6 bases). Germline loops: CDR1 MGHRA, CDR2 YSYEKL. Trimming removed 1 base from V and 0 bases from J, with 16 bases in between. The CDR3 covers 18 residues. The CDR3 DNA is TGCGCCAGCAGCCAAGTCGATATGGGACTCTACTCCTACAATGAGCAGTTCTTC. Its protein product is CASSQVDMGLYSYNEQFF.

This clonotype showed up many times. The gene calls are TRBV6-2 or TRBV6-3 and TRBJ2-2; D possibly matches TRBD1 or TRBD2 (5 bases each). The CDR3 runs to 15 residues. Trimming cost V 8 bases and J 4 bases, with 17 bases left between them. Germline values: CDR1 MNHEY, CDR2 SVGEGT. Here the CDR3 reads CASGVRDGITGELFF. In DNA form, the CDR3 reads TGTGCCAGCGGCGTACGGGACGGAATCACCGGGGAGCTGTTTTTT.

The V gene is TRBV12-3 or TRBV12-4, the J gene TRBJ2-5; D is undetermined. The CDR3 consists of 16 residues. Trimming took off 1 base at V and 11 bases at J, with 23 bases between the two ends. The CDR3 loop is CASSLGSEWWTYEQYF. The CDR3 nucleotides are TGTGCCAGCAGTTTAGGTTCAGAGTGGTGGACCTATGAGCAGTACTTC.

This clonotype showed up many times. At one end the junction does not follow the germline gene, possibly because of a read error. As DNA, the CDR3 is TGTGCTAGCAGCGGCGGTGGGGGGGTTGAGCAGTTCTTC. This codes for CASSGGGGVEQFF. The chain combines TRBV7-7 with TRBJ2-1, with 7 bases matching TRBD2. The CDR3 extends over 13 amino acids. CDR1 and CDR2 (germline): SSHAT, FNYEAQ (reference sequence).

This clonotype was seen many times. The chain recombines TRBV12-3 or TRBV12-4 with TRBJ2-7; 9 bases align to TRBD2. J gave up 2 bases and V 3 bases, and 2 bases lay outside the gene matches. The CDR3 totals 14 residues. The CDR3 region is CASSFGGRAYEQYF. The DNA for the CDR3 is TGTGCCAGCAGTTTCGGCGGGAGGGCCTACGAGCAGTACTTC.

This clonotype was counted between two and nine times. This chain joins TRBV29-1 and TRBJ1-2, with D uncertain. Germline CDR1 SQVTM, CDR2 ANQGSEA. This CDR3 region has 12 residues. V lost 5 bases, J lost 1 base, and 8 bases lay in between. The CDR3: CSVPGLNYGYTF. The CDR3 nucleotides are TGCAGCGTTCCGGGTCTTAACTATGGCTACACCTTC.

This clonotype was found many times. The gene calls are TRBV20-1 and TRBJ2-3, with D possibly TRBD1 on 5 matching bases. V lost 0 bases, J lost 0 bases, and 10 bases lay in between. Germline CDR1 and CDR2: DFQATT and SNEGSKA (reference sequence). The CDR3 runs 15 residues. CDR3 in DNA: TGCAGTGCTAGAGATGGGGCAGAAAGCACAGATACGCAGTATTTT. It is translated as CSARDGAESTDTQYF.

This clonotype was counted ten times or more. V usage is TRBV7-9 and J usage is TRBJ2-7; 8 bases are a match to TRBD1. This CDR3 has 14 residues. V lost 5 bases and J lost 3; bases outside the gene matches: 6. The germline gives CDR1 SEHNR, CDR2 FQNEAQ (reference sequence). CDR3 region: CASSITGTGYEQYF. CDR3 in DNA: TGTGCCAGCAGCATAACCGGGACAGGCTACGAGCAGTACTTC.

A single count supports this clonotype. Sequence at one end of the junction differs from germline and may be a read error. This rearrangement joins TRBV10-3 to TRBJ1-1, with D uncertain. This CDR3 comprises 14 residues. Per germline, CDR1 ENHRY and CDR2 SYGVKD. CDR3 bases: TGTGCCATCAGTGTGGGTATCATGAACACTGTAGCTTTCTTT. Protein sequence: CAISVGIMNTVAFF.

As for this clonotype: At one of its ends the junction is not consistent with the germline gene, which may arise from a read error. CDR3 nucleotides: TGCGCCAGCAGCCGGGGGGGACTAGCGGGAGAATACAGTGAGCAGTTCTTC. Protein: CASSRGGLAGEYSEQFF. This chain uses TRBV4-1 with TRBJ2-1; 14 bases align to TRBD2. This CDR3 is built from 17 residues. Germline assignment: CDR1 MGHRA and CDR2 YSYEKL.

At least ten counts were recorded for this clonotype. This chain uses TRBV12-3 or TRBV12-4 with TRBJ1-6; D unresolved. Trimming shortened V by 6 bases and J by 8 bases, and 14 bases separated the two germline ends. This CDR3 is built from 14 residues. CDR3 residues: CASSRGRNDSPLHF. For the CDR3, the DNA is TGTGCCAGCAGCCGAGGACGGAACGATTCACCCCTCCACTTT.

This clonotype was recorded at least ten times. The chain links TRBV29-1 to TRBJ1-2; D is unclear. V lost 4 bases and J 3 bases, leaving 9 bases between the germline ends. The CDR3 runs to 12 residues. The germline V gene encodes CDR1 SQVTM and CDR2 ANQGSEA. The DNA of the CDR3 is TGCAGCGTTGTTCGGCCGCACTATGGCTACACCTTC. Translated: CSVVRPHYGYTF.

This clonotype was counted ten times or more. V and J are TRBV10-3 and TRBJ2-1, with D maybe TRBD2 (6 bases). Germline V CDR1 and CDR2: ENHRY, SYGVKD. V dropped 4 bases and J dropped 2 bases, with 12 bases sitting between them. The CDR3 spans 15 residues. The CDR3 DNA is TGTGCCATCAGTGCGGTCGGAGGGGCCTACAATGAGCAGTTCTTC. Translated: CAISAVGGAYNEQFF.

Ten or more counts support this clonotype. This rearrangement joins TRBV9 to TRBJ1-1, with 7 bases lining up with TRBD1. From germline, CDR1 is SGDLS and CDR2 YYNGEE. V dropped 0 bases and J dropped 0; count of bases not matched to a gene: 8. CDR3 length equals 17 residues. CDR3 in DNA: TGTGCCAGCAGCGTAGGCGCCGGGACAGTGTTGAACACTGAAGCTTTCTTT. Encoded protein: CASSVGAGTVLNTEAFF.

This clonotype was found many times. The rearrangement links TRBV7-9 to TRBJ2-5; 7 bases are shared with TRBD2. The CDR3 extends over 16 amino acids. The V and J ends lost 0 bases and 2 bases, in that order; junction bases with no gene match: 6. Germline V gene data show CDR1 as SEHNR and CDR2 as FQNEAQ (reference sequence). The CDR3 sequence: CASSLAFGLEQETQYF. CDR3 bases: TGTGCCAGCAGCTTAGCGTTTGGACTAGAGCAAGAGACCCAGTACTTC.

Ten or more counts support this clonotype. V is TRBV2 and J is TRBJ2-1; 9 bases match TRBD2. This CDR3 spans 15 amino acids. CDR1 is SNHLY, CDR2 FYNNEI, per germline. The V and J ends lost 7 bases and 8 bases, in that order; junction bases with no gene match: 12. CDR3 sequence (DNA): TGTGCCAGCACAAGCGAAGGGACTAGCCTCGATGAGCAGTTCTTC. Translation: CASTSEGTSLDEQFF.

The chain carries TRBV20-1 and TRBJ2-1, with TRBD2 matching over 14 bases. The CDR3 consists of 19 residues. V was clipped by 1 base and J by 6 bases; unmatched bases: 14. CDR1 and CDR2 (germline): DFQATT, SNEGSKA (reference sequence). As DNA, the CDR3 is TGCAGTGCTAGAGGATACAGGTGGGGGGGACTAGCGGGAGCCAATGAGCAGTTCTTC. It codes for CSARGYRWGGLAGANEQFF.

Many counts were recorded for this clonotype. The CDR3, as DNA: TGCGCCAGCAGCCCCGGGTTGCAAGTATACAATGAGCAGTTCTTC. It specifies CASSPGLQVYNEQFF. The genes are TRBV5-1 and TRBJ2-1; D call uncertain. CDR1 and CDR2 from the germline V gene are SGHRS and YFSETQ. Trimming removed 4 bases from V and 4 bases from J, with 15 bases in between. The CDR3 loop spans 15 amino acids.

This clonotype was found many times. V and J are TRBV20-1 and TRBJ2-7; 7 nucleotides align to TRBD1. CDR3 length equals 14 residues. Germline lookup yields CDR1 DFQATT and CDR2 SNEGSKA (reference sequence). The V segment lost 3 bases and the J segment 5 bases; nucleotides outside the gene matches: 10. CDR3 sequence (DNA): TGCAGTGCTAGCCGGCCAGAAACAGGGGACGAGCAGTACTTC. Its translation: CSASRPETGDEQYF.

In this sample, this clonotype turned up many times. The rearrangement uses TRBV11-2 and TRBJ2-7; 11 nucleotides agree with TRBD2. The CDR3 totals 15 residues. V gave up 6 bases and J gave up 2 bases; unmatched junction bases: 6. Germline loops: CDR1 SGHAT, CDR2 FQNNGV. CDR3 sequence reads: CASSYGTSGTYEQYF. The CDR3 DNA reads as TGTGCCAGCAGTTACGGGACTAGCGGCACCTACGAGCAGTACTTC.

This clonotype showed up many times. J is TRBJ2-5 and V is TRBV12-3 or TRBV12-4; no clear D gene. The CDR3 contains 13 residues. Trimming took 3 bases from V and 1 from J, leaving 6 bases between them. DNA of the CDR3: TGTGCCAGCAGTTTCGGTCTCCAAGAGACCCAGTACTTC. Its translation is CASSFGLQETQYF.

This clonotype was counted ten times or more. V and J are TRBV7-9 and TRBJ2-2; 7 positions agree with TRBD1. Germline V lookup: CDR1 SEHNR, CDR2 FQNEAQ (reference sequence). Trimming removed 2 bases from V and 7 bases from J; junction bases left unmatched: 4. The CDR3 sequence is 14 residues long. The CDR3: CASSLIGGIGELFF. Here the CDR3 DNA reads TGTGCCAGCAGCTTAATAGGGGGCATCGGGGAGCTGTTTTTT.

The table lists this clonotype with many counts. This sequence joins TRBV2 and TRBJ2-7, with D unclear. V lost 6 bases to trimming and J lost 0 bases, with 6 bases between them. The CDR3 runs 12 residues. Germline assignment: CDR1 SNHLY and CDR2 FYNNEI. CDR3 bases: TGTGCCAGCAGGCCGAGCTCCTACGAGCAGTACTTC. Protein product: CASRPSSYEQYF.

A remark on this clonotype: Mismatch with germline at one junction end may stem from a read error. This sequence joins TRBV6-5 and TRBJ1-1, with D unresolved. CDR3 length: 13 amino acids. Germline CDR1 reads MNHEY; CDR2 reads SVGAGI. The CDR3 here is CASSLSQYTEAFF. DNA of the CDR3: TGTGCTAGCAGTCTCAGCCAGTACACTGAAGCTTTCTTT.

Regarding this clonotype: Since no conserved phenylalanine or tryptophan closes the CDR3, a read error is the likely cause. This chain connects TRBV28 to TRBJ2-2; D may match TRBD1 or TRBD2 (5 bases each). The CDR3 length is 15 residues. Trimming shortened V by 4 bases and J by 0 bases, and 9 bases separated the two germline ends. Per the germline V gene, CDR1 is MDHEN and CDR2 is SYDVKM. CDR3 protein: CASSYGTANTGELFV. For the CDR3, the DNA is TGTGCCAGCAGTTATGGGACGGCGAACACCGGGGAGCTGTTTGTT.

This clonotype has ten or more counts. The chain joins TRBV10-3 to TRBJ2-2; D unresolved. The V gene's germline CDR1 is ENHRY and CDR2 SYGVKD. The length of the CDR3 is 14 residues. Trimming cost V 4 bases and J 4 bases, with 10 bases left between them. CDR3 bases: TGTGCCATCAGTGGGGGAAAATCCACCGGGGAGCTGTTTTTT. Amino acids: CAISGGKSTGELFF.

Ten or more counts support this clonotype. The chain has TRBV6-2 or TRBV6-3 and TRBJ2-7, with 7 positions matching TRBD1. The CDR3 length is 13 residues. With 6 bases clipped from V and 4 bases from J, the junction kept 6 bases outside the gene matches. Germline V CDR1 and CDR2: MNHEY, SVGEGT. The CDR3 loop is CASSGQVPYEQYF. The DNA for the CDR3 is TGTGCCAGCAGCGGACAGGTGCCTTACGAGCAGTACTTC.